This T cell receptor beta chain was observed in a study of spatial heterogeneity in lung cancer (dated by TCRdb to about 2019). In the study overall: Beta-chain transcripts were consistently detected in greater numbers than alpha-chain transcripts, which likely reflects a higher abundance of beta-chain transcripts. In the raw uncorrected reads, each unique combination of TCR and UMI appeared more than ten times on average. TCR alpha and beta repertoires were quantitatively compared across multiple tumor regions, matched nontumor lung and blood in non-small cell lung cancer. Nonsynonymous mutation counts, determined by whole-exome sequencing of tumor tissue, were related to TCR repertoire features. Both alpha and beta chains were TCR-sequenced in 220 or so tumor regions, approximately 64 matched nontumor lung samples and around 54 PBMC samples obtained at surgery.

Reading the label with the study, this specimen's time point is: sample taken at primary tumor resection. TCR sequencing used whole RNA extracted from tumor and nontumor lung tissue, or from cryopreserved PBMC samples, without cell sorting. Samples were obtained from over 70 patients with early-stage, untreated non-small cell lung cancer from the lung TRACERx cohort. A patient was chosen for TCR sequencing only when enough RNA was available from at least two tumor regions. Summary of the overall study and its limitations: Confirming at a functional level the hypothesis that regional TCRs recognize regional mutations was considered to require additional single-cell paired TCR alpha and beta sequencing. Ubiquitous expanded tumor TCRs showed up in blood more often at tumor resection than at routine follow-up.

This clonotype turned up a few times. What antigen it recognizes has not been identified. There are no base qualities to consult, and no much larger clone falls within one base. Receptor libraries were prepared by 5' RACE. Sequenced on a NextSeq 500. In the TCR library protocol, a unique molecular identifier was attached to each TCR cDNA molecule so that PCR and sequencing errors could be corrected. The original methods were these. TCR identification, UMI-based error correction and CDR3 extraction were all carried out with Decombinator tools. TCRs above a frequency of 2 per 1,000, corresponding to the top 1% of the tumor frequency distribution, were defined as expanded. Renyi diversity was computed with the R vegan package after each repertoire had been subsampled 100 times to 5,000 TCRs. CDR3 similarity networks were built from amino acid triplet string-kernel similarity, connecting CDR3s with pairwise similarity above 0.82. The public sequencing data were trimmed at Q25 with fastp and processed into clonotypes with MiXCR by TCRdb, which kept only in-frame beta chains. Every CDR3 protein is listed once, alongside the most common genes and DNA of its rows. TCRdb, not the original authors, processed these V and J calls. Counted in this sample were over 75,000 distinct CDR3 sequences; approximately 21% of them appeared once. The ten largest make up 5.5% to 7% of the sample.

The receptor was isolated from a male donor with early-stage non-small cell lung cancer. The material sequenced was PBMCs, taken at surgery.

The CDR3 sequence is CASSLVQGGSYNEQFF. The DNA sequence is as follows: TGTGCCAGCAGCTTGGTGCAGGGAGGATCCTACAATGAGCAGTTCTTC. In this chain, TRBV5-7 is recombined with TRBJ2-1, and possibly TRBD2, on 6 matching bases. TRBV5-7 is designated an ORF whose function remains uncertain. The CDR3 sequence holds 16 residues, the cysteine and phenylalanine included. The kept DNA is CDR3 alone, 48 bases in frame from the first base. V drops 0 bases and J drops 1 base, leaving 11 bases in between.